The rows below give T cell receptor beta chains drawn from one sample of a study of shared clonotypes between healthy human individuals. Using immunoSEQ multiplex PCR, the repertoire was profiled, and TCRdb retains in-frame clones only, with some absent. The data contain fewer than 2.5 million clones, 93% of them singletons. The material sequenced was naive CD4+ T cells from PBMCs. These receptors came from a man in his late teens or twenties in good health. Some clones in this sample may be carry-over from other donors' samples. The CDR3 runs from the conserved cysteine through the conserved F or W. A D gene is named only where the DNA matches it firmly. Not all rows give a size; the values are once, few, many and, for expanded clones, a class.

V gene	clone size	J gene	D gene	CDR3 DNA	CDR3 protein
TRBV5-1	-	TRBJ1-2	-	TGCGCCAGCAGCTTGAGTGGTGGCTACACCTTC	CASSLSGGYTF
TRBV27	-	TRBJ2-1	TRBD2	TGTGCCAGCAGATGGACTAGCGGGAGATTGAGGTACAATGAGCAGTTCTTC	CASRWTSGRLRYNEQFF
TRBV29-1	-	TRBJ2-7	-	TGCAGCGTTGCGCTGCAAACCTACGAGCAGTACTTC	CSVALQTYEQYF
TRBV28	few	TRBJ1-2	-	TGTGCCAGCAGTTTACCCGACAGGATTGGTGGCTACACCTTC	CASSLPDRIGGYTF
TRBV7-9	few	TRBJ1-2	-	TGTGCCAGCAGCCTAGAGAACTATGGCTACACCTTC	CASSLENYGYTF
TRBV9	-	TRBJ2-7	TRBD2	TGTGCCAGCAGCTCCACTGGCGGACTAGCGGGAGGGCGGGAGCAGTACTTC	CASSSTGGLAGGREQYF
TRBV7-6	-	TRBJ2-2	-	TGTGCCAGCAGCTTAAGTCGCCTTTACACCGGGGAGCTGTTTTTT	CASSLSRLYTGELFF
TRBV5-1	-	TRBJ1-1	-	TGCGCCAGCACCCTAGGAGGGGCCACTGAAGCTTTCTTT	CASTLGGATEAFF
TRBV10-3	-	TRBJ2-2	-	TGTGCCATCAGTGAATTGGGGCTTGGGAACACCGGGGAGCTGTTTTTT	CAISELGLGNTGELFF
TRBV5-4	-	TRBJ2-2	-	TGTGCCAGCAGCTTGTCACAGGGTTTCAACACCGGGGAGCTGTTTTTT	CASSLSQGFNTGELFF
TRBV5-5	-	TRBJ2-1	TRBD2	TGTGCCAGCAGCTTGGGGCGGACCTGGCGGGAGGCCTACTACAATGAGCAGTTCTTC	CASSLGRTWREAYYNEQFF
TRBV19	-	TRBJ1-1	-	TGTGCCAGTAGTACAACAGGATACACTGAAGCTTTCTTT	CASSTTGYTEAFF
TRBV7-6	once	TRBJ1-1	TRBD1	TGTGCCAGCAGATCTCCGGGACAGGGCGCTGAAGCTTTCTTT	CASRSPGQGAEAFF
TRBV19	-	TRBJ1-5	-	TGTGCCAGTAGTACCCGAGCGGACCGGAAGAGGGGTCAGCCCCAGCATTTT	CASSTRADRKRGQPQHF
TRBV12-2	-	TRBJ2-7	-	TGTGCAAGCCAGCGGCCCCCCCGACTTCGACTAGCGGGAGCCTACGAGCAGTACTTC	CASQRPPRLRLAGAYEQYF
TRBV2	-	TRBJ2-1	TRBD1	TGTGCCAGCAGTGTAGGGGGCCGCGATGAGCAGTTCTTC	CASSVGGRDEQFF
TRBV12-5	-	TRBJ2-2	-	TGTGCTAGTGGTTTGGTAATACAGAACACCGGGGAGCTGTTTTTT	CASGLVIQNTGELFF